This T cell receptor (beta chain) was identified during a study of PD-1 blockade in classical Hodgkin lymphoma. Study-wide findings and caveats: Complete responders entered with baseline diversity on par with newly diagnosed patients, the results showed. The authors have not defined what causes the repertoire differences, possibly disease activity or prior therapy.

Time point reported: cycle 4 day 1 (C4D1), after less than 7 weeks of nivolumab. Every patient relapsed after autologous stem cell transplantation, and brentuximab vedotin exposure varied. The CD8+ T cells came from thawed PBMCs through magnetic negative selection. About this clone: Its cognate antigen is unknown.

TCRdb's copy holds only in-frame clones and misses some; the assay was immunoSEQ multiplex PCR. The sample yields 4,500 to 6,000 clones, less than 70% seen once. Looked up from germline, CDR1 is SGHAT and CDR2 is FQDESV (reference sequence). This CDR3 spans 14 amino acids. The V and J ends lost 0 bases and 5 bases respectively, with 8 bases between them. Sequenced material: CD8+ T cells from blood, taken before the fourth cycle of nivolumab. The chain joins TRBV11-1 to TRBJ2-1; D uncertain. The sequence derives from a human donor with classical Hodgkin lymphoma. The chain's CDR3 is CASSLALQNNEQFF. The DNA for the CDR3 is TGTGCCAGCAGCTTAGCGCTACAGAACAATGAGCAGTTCTTC.